A single sample is the source of the 21 T cell receptor beta chains below, sequenced in a study of blood T cell repertoires in COVID-19. Libraries were prepared by immunoSEQ multiplex PCR; TCRdb keeps only in-frame clonotypes and omits some of them. Here the sample spans tens of thousands of clones, roughly 85% being singletons. Sequenced: peripheral blood. These receptors were taken from a human donor with acute or convalescent COVID-19. The donor label of this sample is uncertain.

The V gene is TRBV9, the J gene TRBJ1-3; maybe TRBD1 (6 bases). CDR1 is SGDLS, CDR2 YYNGEE, per germline. V lost 3 bases and J lost 0, with 13 bases in between. This CDR3 has 16 residues. The CDR3 protein is CASSEGGAFSGNTIYF. In DNA, the CDR3 is TGTGCCAGCAGCGAGGGGGGGGCGTTCTCTGGAAACACCATATATTTT.

The chain combines TRBV27 with TRBJ1-3; tentatively, D is TRBD1 (5 bases). The CDR3 is 16 amino acids. V lost 8 bases to trimming and J lost 0 bases, with 17 bases between them. Germline CDR1 and CDR2: MNHEY and SMNVEV (reference sequence). Written as DNA, the CDR3 is TGTGCCAGCCCTAGGAAGCGGGGCCTCTCTGGAAACACCATATATTTT. Translating it yields CASPRKRGLSGNTIYF.

This chain links TRBV4-1 with TRBJ1-4, with unresolved D. V lost 4 bases and J 0 bases, leaving 9 bases between the germline ends. The CDR3 is 15 amino acids. CDR1 is MGHRA, CDR2 YSYEKL, per germline. CDR3 nucleotide sequence: TGCGCCAGCAGCCGCACAGTTGCAACTAATGAAAAACTGTTTTTT. Translation gives CASSRTVATNEKLFF.

The sample holds one count of this clone. This chain connects TRBV11-3 to TRBJ2-3; TRBD2 might be the D (6 bases). The CDR3 has 15 amino acids. The V end was cut by 7 bases, the J end by 3 bases, with 17 bases between. The germline CDR1 and CDR2 sequences are SGHNT and YENEEA. CDR3 DNA sequence: TGTGCCAGCACCATGGAGGCGGGGAATACAGATACGCAGTATTTT. This gives the protein CASTMEAGNTDTQYF.

This chain links TRBV28 with TRBJ2-5; a weak D match, TRBD2 (5 bases). V was pared by 11 bases and J by 7 bases, with 20 bases between. Germline CDR1 is MDHEN and CDR2 is SYDVKM. There are 13 residues in the CDR3. CDR3 loop: CAGSGPREGTQYF. CDR3 nucleotide sequence: TGTGCCGGTTCCGGGCCCCGGGAAGGGACCCAGTACTTC.

The chain uses TRBV6-5 and TRBJ2-7, with a weak D call TRBD2 (7 bases). V lost 2 bases, J lost 5 bases, and 13 bases lay in between. Germline V gene sequence: CDR1 MNHEY, CDR2 SVGAGI. The CDR3 length is 14 residues. The CDR3 bases are TGTGCCAGCAGTTACGGGGGGGCCAGTAACGAGCAGTACTTC. This sequence encodes CASSYGGASNEQYF.

The chain combines TRBV18 with TRBJ2-5; 7 nucleotides align to TRBD1. The germline V gene has CDR1 KGHSH and CDR2 LQKENI. There are 16 residues in the CDR3. The V gene end was trimmed by 5 bases and the J gene end by 4 bases; junction bases not matched to a gene: 13. The CDR3 nucleotides are TGTGCCAGCTCAGCCAGACAGGGCGCGTGGGCAGAGACCCAGTACTTC. It codes for CASSARQGAWAETQYF.

The rearrangement joins TRBV12-3 or TRBV12-4 to TRBJ1-2; TRBD1 matches 7 bases. Unmatched junction bases numbered 3, after V lost 1 base and J lost 7 bases. This CDR3 comprises 13 residues. This chain's CDR3 is CASSLEQGFGYTF. The DNA of the CDR3 is TGTGCCAGCAGTTTAGAACAGGGGTTTGGCTACACCTTC.

The chain carries TRBV24-1 and TRBJ2-1, with 14 bases matching TRBD2. V was clipped by 3 bases and J by 9 bases; unmatched bases: 12. This CDR3 has 18 residues. The germline gives CDR1 KGHDR, CDR2 SFDVKD. The CDR3 loop is CATSDHPGLAGGGCEQFF. CDR3 DNA: TGTGCCACCAGTGATCACCCTGGACTAGCGGGGGGCGGTTGTGAGCAGTTCTTC.

This chain connects TRBV18 to TRBJ1-1; the D is unclear. This CDR3 region has 13 residues. V shed 3 bases and J shed 1 base, with 6 bases lying between them. Germline CDR1 reads KGHSH; CDR2 reads LQKENI. In DNA, the CDR3 is TGTGCCAGCTCACCGACTGCGAACACTGAAGCTTTCTTT. This sequence encodes CASSPTANTEAFF.

V gene TRBV30 combines with J gene TRBJ1-1; D ambiguous. CDR3 length: 12 amino acids. Per the germline V gene, CDR1 is GTSNPN and CDR2 is SVGIG (reference sequence). V gave up 5 bases and J gave up 2 bases, with 9 bases separating them. Written as DNA, the CDR3 is TGTGCCTGGGAGACTGGAAACACTGAAGCTTTCTTT. Its translation is CAWETGNTEAFF.

The V gene is TRBV5-1, the J gene TRBJ2-3; a weak D match, TRBD1 (6 bases). The CDR3 covers 16 residues. V was pared by 0 bases and J by 4 bases, with 15 bases between. Germline CDR1 SGHRS, CDR2 YFSETQ. CDR3 amino acids: CASSLVGARSSDTQYF. In DNA, the CDR3 is TGCGCCAGCAGCTTGGTGGGGGCGCGTTCTTCAGATACGCAGTATTTT.

This sequence joins TRBV24-1 and TRBJ1-2; the D gene is possibly TRBD1 (5 bases). The germline V gene has CDR1 KGHDR and CDR2 SFDVKD. This CDR3 spans 15 amino acids. The ends were cut back, 4 bases at V and 5 bases at J, with 16 bases in the middle. For the CDR3, the DNA is TGTGCCACCAGTGAGCCCGGGACTTACCCTTATGGCTACACCTTC. It codes for CATSEPGTYPYGYTF.

The rearrangement uses TRBV28 and TRBJ1-2; no firm D call. The CDR3 consists of 14 residues. Per germline, CDR1 MDHEN and CDR2 SYDVKM. V lost 11 bases, J lost 6 bases, and 22 bases lay in between. CDR3 residues: CAGSRATNSHGYTF. CDR3 in DNA: TGTGCCGGCTCGAGGGCCACTAATTCCCATGGCTACACCTTC.

V usage is TRBV10-2 and J usage is TRBJ1-5, with D perhaps TRBD1 (5 bases). V gave up 7 bases and J gave up 0 bases, with 10 bases separating them. Germline V gives CDR1 WSHSY, CDR2 SAAADI. The CDR3 totals 14 residues. CDR3 coding DNA: TGCGCCAGCACAGGGTCCAATAGCAATCAGCCCCAGCATTTT. Its translation is CASTGSNSNQPQHF.

The chain has TRBV9 and TRBJ2-1, with TRBD2 as a possible D gene (5 bases). The germline CDR1 and CDR2 sequences are SGDLS and YYNGEE. The CDR3 is 16 residues long. V was trimmed by 0 bases and J by 0 bases, leaving 10 bases between them. The CDR3 spells CASSVASRSSYNEQFF. CDR3 sequence (DNA): TGTGCCAGCAGCGTAGCTAGCAGGAGCTCCTACAATGAGCAGTTCTTC.

The V and J genes are TRBV6-5 and TRBJ1-3; 8 positions agree with TRBD1. Germline assignment: CDR1 MNHEY and CDR2 SVGAGI. The CDR3 is made up of 14 amino acids. V was clipped by 6 bases and J by 4 bases; unmatched bases: 5. Written as DNA, the CDR3 is TGTGCCAGCAGGACAGGGGTAGTCGGAAACACCATATATTTT. Translating it yields CASRTGVVGNTIYF.

The sample holds one count of this clone. The chain employs TRBV5-5 and TRBJ1-5; TRBD1 aligns across 7 bases. The V segment lost 4 bases and the J segment 2 bases; nucleotides outside the gene matches: 3. Germline loops: CDR1 SGHKS, CDR2 YYEKEE (reference sequence). The CDR3 extends over 14 amino acids. CDR3 DNA sequence: TGTGCCAGCAGCCGTGACAGGGGCAATCAGCCCCAGCATTTT. Its protein is CASSRDRGNQPQHF.

The chain employs TRBV24-1 and TRBJ2-1, with D hard to call. The CDR3 loop spans 15 amino acids. Per germline, CDR1 KGHDR and CDR2 SFDVKD. Trimming cost V 5 bases and J 6 bases, with 16 bases left between them. This CDR3 is CATSVGQAQINEQFF. DNA of the CDR3: TGTGCCACCAGTGTTGGCCAGGCCCAGATCAATGAGCAGTTCTTC.

The chain is built from TRBV2 and TRBJ2-5, with 8 positions matching TRBD2. Losses at the gene ends were 4 bases for V and 4 bases for J; bases not matched to a gene: 5. Germline V gives CDR1 SNHLY, CDR2 FYNNEI. This CDR3 contains 14 residues. The CDR3 spells CASSAAGGLETQYF. CDR3 bases: TGTGCCAGCAGTGCGGCGGGGGGTTTAGAGACCCAGTACTTC. The whole variable domain, remainder taken from reference TRBV2 and TRBJ2-5, is EPEVTQTPSHQVTQMGQEVILRCVPISNHLYFYWYRQILGQKVEFLVSFYNNEISEKSEIFDDQFSVERPDGSNFTLKIRSTKLEDSAMYFCASSAAGGLETQYFGPGTRLLVL.

V is TRBV7-8 and J is TRBJ2-1; 11 bases line up with TRBD2. With V trimmed by 4 bases and J by 9 bases, 5 bases remained unmatched. The CDR3 has 14 residues. CDR1 SGHVS and CDR2 FQNEAQ come from the germline V gene. CDR3 protein: CASSSTSGSFEQFF. The DNA for the CDR3 is TGTGCCAGCAGCTCCACTAGCGGGAGTTTTGAGCAGTTCTTC.